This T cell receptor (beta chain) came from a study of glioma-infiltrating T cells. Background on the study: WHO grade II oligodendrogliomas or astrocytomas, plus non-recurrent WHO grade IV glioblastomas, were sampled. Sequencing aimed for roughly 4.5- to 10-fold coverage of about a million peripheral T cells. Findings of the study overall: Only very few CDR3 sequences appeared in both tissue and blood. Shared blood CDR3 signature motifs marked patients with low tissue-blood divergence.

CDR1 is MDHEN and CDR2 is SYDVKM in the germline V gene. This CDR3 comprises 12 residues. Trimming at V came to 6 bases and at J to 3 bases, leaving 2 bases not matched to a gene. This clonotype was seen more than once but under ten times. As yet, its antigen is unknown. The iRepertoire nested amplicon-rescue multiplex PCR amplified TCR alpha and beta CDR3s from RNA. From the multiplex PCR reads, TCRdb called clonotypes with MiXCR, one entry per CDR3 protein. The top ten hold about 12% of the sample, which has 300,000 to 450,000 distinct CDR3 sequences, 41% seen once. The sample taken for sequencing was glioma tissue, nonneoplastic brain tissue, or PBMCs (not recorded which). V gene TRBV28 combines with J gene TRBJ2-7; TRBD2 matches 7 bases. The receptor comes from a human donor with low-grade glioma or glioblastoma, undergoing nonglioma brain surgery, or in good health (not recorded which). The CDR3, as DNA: TGTGCCAGCAGGGCGGGAGTCTACGAGCAGTACTTC. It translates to CASRAGVYEQYF.